Each of the 15 T cell receptor beta chains below was sequenced from the same sample in a study of blood T cell repertoires in COVID-19. The assay was immunoSEQ multiplex PCR, and TCRdb's table has in-frame clones only and misses some. This table holds 150,000 to 200,000 clones, approximately 80% found once. Source material: PBMCs or T cells enriched from blood (not recorded which). The receptors come from a man aged 50-59 years who had recovered from COVID-19.

This sequence joins TRBV27 and TRBJ1-2; TRBD1 might be the D (6 bases). The CDR3 totals 20 residues. CDR1 and CDR2 (germline): MNHEY, SMNVEV (reference sequence). V shed 5 bases and J shed 0 bases, with 28 bases lying between them. The CDR3 nucleotides are TGTGCCAGCAGTCCCCTCGGACAGTCCTGGCTTCTTCATTCTAACTATGGCTACACCTTC. Amino acid sequence: CASSPLGQSWLLHSNYGYTF.

The chain joins TRBV5-1 to TRBJ1-6; possibly TRBD1 for D (6 bases). CDR3 size: 16 residues. Germline CDR1 is SGHRS and CDR2 is YFSETQ. Trimming pared 4 bases from V and 5 bases from J, leaving 16 bases between. The CDR3 is CASSRSGTTNNSPLHF. In DNA, the CDR3 is TGCGCCAGCAGCAGGTCCGGGACAACGAATAATTCACCCCTCCACTTT.

The chain recombines TRBV29-1 with TRBJ2-5; D ambiguous. This CDR3 contains 14 residues. Germline V gives CDR1 SQVTM, CDR2 ANQGSEA. V gave up 4 bases and J gave up 0 bases, with 12 bases separating them. The CDR3 region has the DNA TGCAGCGTTGTCTCGACAAGATACCAAGAGACCCAGTACTTC. The encoded protein is CSVVSTRYQETQYF.

The chain couples TRBV30 to TRBJ1-2, with 7 bases identical to TRBD1. V lost 1 base to trimming and J lost 1 base; unmatched junction nucleotides: 6. Germline V CDR1 and CDR2: GTSNPN, SVGIG (reference sequence). The CDR3 runs 15 residues. CDR3 protein: CAWSAAGGSNYGYTF. The CDR3 nucleotides are TGTGCCTGGAGTGCAGCAGGGGGGAGTAACTATGGCTACACCTTC.

J is TRBJ2-7 and V is TRBV3-1 (or the pseudogene TRBV3-2), with 10 bases matching TRBD1. J lost 3 bases, V lost 4 bases, and 9 bases had no gene match. Per the germline V gene, CDR1 is LGHDT and CDR2 is YNNKEL (reference sequence). The CDR3 runs to 16 residues. CDR3 nucleotide sequence: TGTGCCAGCAGCCTAACCCCCGGGACAGGGGTCTACGAGCAGTACTTC. Its protein is CASSLTPGTGVYEQYF.

J is TRBJ2-3 and V is TRBV3-1 (or the pseudogene TRBV3-2), with TRBD2 identical over 8 bases. Germline lookup yields CDR1 LGHDT and CDR2 YNNKEL (reference sequence). The CDR3 has 16 amino acids. With 4 bases clipped from V and 2 bases from J, the junction kept 8 bases outside the gene matches. The CDR3 sequence: CASSLRTSRLTDTQYF. CDR3 sequence (DNA): TGTGCCAGCAGCCTACGGACTAGCCGACTCACAGATACGCAGTATTTT.

The chain joins TRBV7-2 to TRBJ2-1, with 8 bases matching TRBD1. The CDR3 is 17 residues long. V shed 5 bases, J shed 0 bases, and the junction held 9 bases outside the gene matches. CDR1 and CDR2 (germline): SGHTA, FQGNSA. The DNA for the CDR3 is TGTGCCAGCAGCACCGACACAGGGGGAAGCTCCTACAATGAGCAGTTCTTC. It codes for CASSTDTGGSSYNEQFF.

V and J are TRBV7-9 and TRBJ1-1; TRBD1 agrees at 9 bases. The CDR3 totals 17 residues. V lost 4 bases to trimming and J lost 5 bases; unmatched junction nucleotides: 14. Germline loops: CDR1 SEHNR, CDR2 FQNEAQ (reference sequence). CDR3 sequence reads: CASSSYGTGTGETEAFF. The CDR3 DNA is TGTGCCAGCAGCTCTTACGGGACAGGGACGGGGGAGACTGAAGCTTTCTTT.

The chain recombines TRBV5-6 with TRBJ2-2; 9 bases are a match to TRBD1. Germline lookup yields CDR1 SGHDT and CDR2 YYEEEE. The CDR3 is 15 residues long. The V gene end was trimmed by 0 bases and the J gene end by 4 bases; junction bases not matched to a gene: 1. CDR3 amino acids: CASSLGQGVTGELFF. DNA for the CDR3: TGTGCCAGCAGCTTGGGACAGGGGGTCACCGGGGAGCTGTTTTTT.

The chain recombines TRBV24-1 with TRBJ1-2, with D perhaps matching TRBD1 (5 bases). The CDR3 sequence is 14 residues long. Trimming removed 5 bases from V and 3 bases from J, with 12 bases in between. Germline assignment: CDR1 KGHDR and CDR2 SFDVKD. CDR3 sequence reads: CATSVVGRDYGYTF. CDR3 in DNA: TGTGCCACCAGTGTGGTGGGGCGCGACTATGGCTACACCTTC.

The rearrangement joins TRBV10-1 to TRBJ2-1; D might be TRBD2 (6 bases). CDR3 length: 15 amino acids. Germline V lookup: CDR1 WNHNN, CDR2 SYGVQD (reference sequence). The V end was cut by 2 bases, the J end by 0 bases, with 8 bases between. CDR3 DNA: TGCGCCAGCAGTGAGGAGGGAGGCTCCTACAATGAGCAGTTCTTC. Protein product: CASSEEGGSYNEQFF.

The rearrangement uses TRBV5-1 and TRBJ2-5, with no clear D. The V gene's germline CDR1 is SGHRS and CDR2 YFSETQ. V gave up 1 base and J gave up 5 bases, with 15 bases separating them. The CDR3 contains 15 residues. This CDR3 is CASSLMSGQVETQYF. The CDR3 nucleotides read TGCGCCAGCAGCTTGATGAGTGGGCAAGTGGAGACCCAGTACTTC.

The V and J genes are TRBV27 and TRBJ2-5; D unclear. With 10 bases removed from V and 4 bases from J, the gap between germline ends came to 16 bases. The germline gives CDR1 MNHEY, CDR2 SMNVEV (reference sequence). The CDR3 loop spans 13 amino acids. The CDR3 reads CATMPRSRETQYF. In nucleotides, the CDR3 is TGTGCCACTATGCCCCGCTCCCGAGAGACCCAGTACTTC.

The V gene is TRBV5-1, the J gene TRBJ2-5, with TRBD2 identical over 8 bases. The CDR3 is 15 amino acids. With V trimmed by 1 base and J by 7 bases, 9 bases remained unmatched. Germline assignment: CDR1 SGHRS and CDR2 YFSETQ. The CDR3 DNA reads TGCGCCAGCAGCTTGAAAGACGGGGGGGCAGGGACCCAGTACTTC. This encodes CASSLKDGGAGTQYF.

This clone came up many times. This rearrangement joins TRBV7-7 to TRBJ2-2; D unresolved. The V gene lost 4 bases and the J gene lost 1 base, with 10 bases spanning the gap. Per the germline V gene, CDR1 is SSHAT and CDR2 is FNYEAQ (reference sequence). The CDR3 runs to 15 residues. The CDR3 here is CASSSNTQNTGELFF. The CDR3, as DNA: TGTGCCAGCAGCTCAAACACGCAGAACACCGGGGAGCTGTTTTTT.